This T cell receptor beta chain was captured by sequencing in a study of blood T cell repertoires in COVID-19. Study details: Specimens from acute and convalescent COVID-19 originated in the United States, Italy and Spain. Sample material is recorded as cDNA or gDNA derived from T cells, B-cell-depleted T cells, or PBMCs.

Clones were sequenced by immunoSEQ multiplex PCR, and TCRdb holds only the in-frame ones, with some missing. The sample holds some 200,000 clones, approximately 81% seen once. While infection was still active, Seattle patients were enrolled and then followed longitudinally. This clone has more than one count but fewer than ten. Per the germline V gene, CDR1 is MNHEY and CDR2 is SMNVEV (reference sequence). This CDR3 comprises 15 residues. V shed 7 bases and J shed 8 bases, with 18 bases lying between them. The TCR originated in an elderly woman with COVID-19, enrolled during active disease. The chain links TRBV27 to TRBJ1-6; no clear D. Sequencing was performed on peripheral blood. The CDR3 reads CASKIREKIHSPLHF. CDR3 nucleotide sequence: TGTGCCAGCAAGATCCGGGAGAAAATACATTCACCCCTCCACTTT.